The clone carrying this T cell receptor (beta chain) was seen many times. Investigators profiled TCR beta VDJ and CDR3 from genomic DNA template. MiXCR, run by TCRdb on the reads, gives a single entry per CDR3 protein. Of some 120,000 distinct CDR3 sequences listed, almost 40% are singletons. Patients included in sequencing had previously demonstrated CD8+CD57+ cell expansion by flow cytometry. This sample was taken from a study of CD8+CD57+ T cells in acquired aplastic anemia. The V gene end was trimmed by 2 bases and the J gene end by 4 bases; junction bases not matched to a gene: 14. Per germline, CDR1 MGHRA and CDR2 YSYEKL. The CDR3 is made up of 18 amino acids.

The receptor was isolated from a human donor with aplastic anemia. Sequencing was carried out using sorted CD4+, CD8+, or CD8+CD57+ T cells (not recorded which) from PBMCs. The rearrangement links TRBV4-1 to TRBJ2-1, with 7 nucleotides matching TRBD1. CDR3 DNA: TGCGCCAGCAGCCAAAGTGCTTCTCGGGACAGACTTTACAATGAGCAGTTCTTC. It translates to CASSQSASRDRLYNEQFF.